Listed here is a single T cell receptor beta chain. Per germline, CDR1 SGHTA and CDR2 FQGTGA. CDR3 length: 16 amino acids. J gave up 3 bases and V 5 bases, and 13 bases lay outside the gene matches. Assay: immunoSEQ multiplex PCR; the TCRdb copy retains only in-frame clones and omits some. This table has fewer than 350,000 clones, roughly 93% appearing once. These data belong to a study of blood T cell repertoires in COVID-19. The clonotype was recovered from a woman aged 35 to 49 with acute COVID-19. The sample taken for sequencing was PBMCs or T cells enriched from blood (not recorded which). This rearrangement joins TRBV7-3 to TRBJ2-7; 7 nucleotides agree with TRBD2. The CDR3 sequence is CASSPPKRLAVYEQYF. The DNA of the CDR3 is TGTGCCAGCAGCCCCCCCAAACGGCTAGCGGTCTACGAGCAGTACTTC.